Listed below are T cell receptor beta chains from one sample, sequenced in a study of blood T cell repertoires in COVID-19. Sequenced by immunoSEQ multiplex PCR; TCRdb stores in-frame clones only, minus some. The data contain about 73,000 clones, roughly 84% of them seen just once; the ten biggest clones take up roughly 2.5%. Sequenced sample: peripheral blood. The source is a man aged 80 or over with active or convalescent COVID-19. CDR3s include the opening cysteine and the closing phenylalanine or tryptophan. The D gene is left open where the match is weak. Expanded clones are given a class, and other clones once, few, many or no size at all.

V: TRBV5-1; J: TRBJ2-7; D: -; size: -; CDR3: CASRYWGPGGLSYEQYF; DNA: TGCGCCAGCAGATACTGGGGCCCTGGTGGGCTTTCCTACGAGCAGTACTTC
V: TRBV6-5; J: TRBJ2-7; D: TRBD1; size: few; CDR3: CASSYHGTGSYEQYF; DNA: TGTGCCAGCAGTTACCATGGGACAGGATCCTACGAGCAGTACTTC
V: TRBV5-6; J: TRBJ1-3; D: TRBD1; size: -; CDR3: CASSSDRRLSSGNTIYF; DNA: TGTGCCAGCAGCTCGGACAGGCGGCTTAGCTCTGGAAACACCATATATTTT
V: TRBV5-1; J: TRBJ2-2; D: -; size: -; CDR3: CASSLASPNTGELFF; DNA: TGCGCCAGCAGCTTGGCCTCTCCGAACACCGGGGAGCTGTTTTTT
V: TRBV10-2; J: TRBJ2-1; D: -; size: -; CDR3: CASSDLGDGVYEQFF; DNA: TGCGCCAGCAGTGATTTGGGAGACGGGGTCTATGAGCAGTTCTTC
V: TRBV4-1; J: TRBJ2-2; D: -; size: -; CDR3: CASSLNRGLDTGELFF; DNA: TGCGCCAGCAGCCTCAACAGGGGACTCGACACCGGGGAGCTGTTTTTT
V: TRBV5-1; J: TRBJ2-1; D: TRBD1; size: -; CDR3: CATPNRGSYNEQFF; DNA: TGCGCCACCCCTAACAGGGGTTCCTACAATGAGCAGTTCTTC
V: TRBV12-3/TRBV12-4; J: TRBJ1-1; D: TRBD1; size: -; CDR3: CASSWDRREAFF; DNA: TGTGCCAGCAGCTGGGACAGACGTGAAGCTTTCTTT
V: TRBV4-1; J: TRBJ2-3; D: -; size: -; CDR3: CASSQGRGLSTDTQYF; DNA: TGCGCCAGCAGCCAAGGGCGGGGGCTTAGCACAGATACGCAGTATTTT
V: TRBV7-2; J: TRBJ2-1; D: -; size: -; CDR3: CASSVTSIDEQFF; DNA: TGTGCCAGCAGCGTAACTAGTATCGATGAGCAGTTCTTC
V: TRBV30; J: TRBJ1-4; D: TRBD1; size: -; CDR3: CAWGTGAVEKLFF; DNA: TGTGCCTGGGGGACAGGGGCAGTCGAAAAACTGTTTTTT
V: TRBV4-2; J: TRBJ2-3; D: TRBD2; size: -; CDR3: CASSHGGVVSTDTQYF; DNA: TGTGCCAGCAGCCACGGGGGGGTCGTTAGCACAGATACGCAGTATTTT
V: TRBV7-6; J: TRBJ1-1; D: TRBD1; size: -; CDR3: CASSLTGGVTEAFF; DNA: TGTGCCAGCAGCTTGACAGGGGGAGTCACTGAAGCTTTCTTT
V: TRBV7-8; J: TRBJ1-3; D: TRBD1; size: once; CDR3: CASSSRTGSGNTIYF; DNA: TGTGCCAGCAGCTCCCGGACAGGGTCTGGAAACACCATATATTTT
V: TRBV2; J: TRBJ1-4; D: TRBD1; size: -; CDR3: CASSRQGGYEKLFF; DNA: TGTGCCAGCAGTCGACAGGGGGGATATGAAAAACTGTTTTTT
V: TRBV7-2; J: TRBJ2-5; D: -; size: -; CDR3: CASRAGSQETQYF; DNA: TGTGCCAGCAGAGCAGGGTCCCAGGAGACCCAGTACTTC
V: TRBV19; J: TRBJ2-7; D: TRBD2; size: -; CDR3: CASSIQTSGPYEQYF; DNA: TGTGCCAGTAGTATTCAGACTAGCGGCCCCTACGAGCAGTACTTC
V: TRBV27; J: TRBJ1-1; D: -; size: -; CDR3: CASSRPGGTEAFF; DNA: TGTGCCAGCAGTAGACCGGGGGGGACTGAAGCTTTCTTT
V: TRBV13; J: TRBJ2-1; D: TRBD2; size: -; CDR3: CASSSRVSGTLHNEQFF; DNA: TGTGCCAGCAGCTCGCGAGTTAGCGGGACCCTTCACAATGAGCAGTTCTTC
V: TRBV5-1; J: TRBJ1-6; D: TRBD1; size: few; CDR3: CASRTGTDHNSPLHF; DNA: TGCGCCAGCAGAACCGGGACAGATCATAATTCACCCCTCCACTTT
V: TRBV7-2; J: TRBJ2-2; D: -; size: -; CDR3: CASSERQANTGELFF; DNA: TGTGCCAGCAGCGAGAGACAGGCAAACACCGGGGAGCTGTTTTTT
V: TRBV5-1; J: TRBJ2-3; D: -; size: once; CDR3: CASSLDGGDTQYF; DNA: TGCGCCAGCAGCTTAGATGGCGGGGATACGCAGTATTTT
V: TRBV19; J: TRBJ1-4; D: -; size: -; CDR3: CASSRPTETNEKLFF; DNA: TGTGCCAGTAGTAGACCGACAGAAACTAATGAAAAACTGTTTTTT
V: TRBV4-3; J: TRBJ1-2; D: -; size: -; CDR3: CASSQDPRGYGYTF; DNA: TGCGCCAGCAGCCAAGATCCCAGGGGTTATGGCTACACCTTC
V: TRBV5-4; J: TRBJ2-3; D: -; size: -; CDR3: CASSVEPQGKVNTQYF; DNA: TGTGCCAGCAGCGTAGAACCTCAGGGGAAAGTGAATACGCAGTATTTT
V: TRBV19; J: TRBJ1-5; D: -; size: few; CDR3: CASSMWRINQPQHF; DNA: TGTGCCAGTAGTATGTGGCGGATTAATCAGCCCCAGCATTTT
V: TRBV6-5; J: TRBJ2-7; D: TRBD1; size: once; CDR3: CASSRGTGVNYEQYF; DNA: TGTGCCAGCAGTAGAGGAACAGGGGTTAACTACGAGCAGTACTTC
V: TRBV7-2; J: TRBJ1-5; D: -; size: -; CDR3: CASSLGRGNQPQHF; DNA: TGTGCCAGCAGCTTAGGGCGGGGCAATCAGCCCCAGCATTTT
V: TRBV5-1; J: TRBJ2-7; D: TRBD1; size: few; CDR3: CASSPTGQGAYEQYF; DNA: TGCGCCAGCAGCCCAACAGGACAGGGCGCCTACGAGCAGTACTTC
V: TRBV28; J: TRBJ2-3; D: TRBD2; size: -; CDR3: CASIKGVIAGGPIANTQYF; DNA: TGTGCCAGCATCAAAGGGGTGATAGCGGGAGGGCCAATAGCAAATACGCAGTATTTT
V: TRBV6-2/TRBV6-3; J: TRBJ2-7; D: TRBD1; size: -; CDR3: CASSYPDRAGYLTYEQYF; DNA: TGTGCCAGCAGTTACCCGGACAGGGCGGGATACCTTACCTACGAGCAGTACTTC
V: TRBV3-1/TRBV3-2; J: TRBJ1-2; D: -; size: -; CDR3: CASSPGTSTGYTF; DNA: TGTGCCAGCAGTCCCGGGACATCAACTGGCTACACCTTC
V: TRBV5-5; J: TRBJ1-2; D: TRBD1; size: few; CDR3: CASSRATGTGAGYTF; DNA: TGTGCCAGCAGCCGCGCAACCGGGACAGGGGCCGGCTACACCTTC
V: TRBV12-3/TRBV12-4; J: TRBJ1-6; D: -; size: -; CDR3: CASRGGYNSPLHF; DNA: TGTGCCAGCAGGGGCGGGTATAATTCACCCCTCCACTTT
V: TRBV19; J: TRBJ1-1; D: -; size: -; CDR3: CASSIPGGRLNTEAFF; DNA: TGTGCCAGTAGTATACCGGGGGGCCGGCTGAACACTGAAGCTTTCTTT
V: TRBV28; J: TRBJ1-2; D: TRBD1; size: -; CDR3: CASSLRRGLGYTF; DNA: TGTGCCAGCAGTTTAAGGAGGGGGCTCGGCTACACCTTC
V: TRBV30; J: TRBJ1-1; D: -; size: -; CDR3: CAWTPIGGYTEAFF; DNA: TGTGCCTGGACCCCGATCGGGGGATACACTGAAGCTTTCTTT
V: TRBV29-1; J: TRBJ2-4; D: -; size: once; CDR3: CSVEEMTGTQNIQYF; DNA: TGCAGCGTTGAAGAAATGACAGGGACTCAAAACATTCAGTACTTC
V: TRBV5-5; J: TRBJ2-7; D: TRBD1; size: -; CDR3: CASSLGGQGRYEQYF; DNA: TGTGCCAGCAGCTTGGGGGGACAGGGGCGCTACGAGCAGTACTTC
V: TRBV14; J: TRBJ2-2; D: TRBD1; size: -; CDR3: CASSPRQGSGELFF; DNA: TGTGCCAGCAGCCCCAGACAGGGATCCGGGGAGCTGTTTTTT
V: TRBV6-2/TRBV6-3; J: TRBJ2-5; D: TRBD1; size: -; CDR3: CASSPTGVRETQYF; DNA: TGTGCCAGCAGCCCGACAGGGGTTCGGGAGACCCAGTACTTC
V: TRBV5-5; J: TRBJ2-1; D: -; size: -; CDR3: CASSLAGWDNEQFF; DNA: TGTGCCAGCAGCTTGGCAGGGTGGGACAATGAGCAGTTCTTC
V: TRBV11-2; J: TRBJ2-1; D: -; size: -; CDR3: CASSLAGEKGFF; DNA: TGTGCCAGCAGCTTAGCCGGGGAGAAGGGGTTCTTC
V: TRBV28; J: TRBJ2-2; D: TRBD1; size: once; CDR3: CASSFAGGGTGELFF; DNA: TGTGCCAGCAGTTTTGCAGGGGGCGGGACCGGGGAGCTGTTTTTT
V: TRBV6-5; J: TRBJ2-7; D: -; size: -; CDR3: CASSQDTGFREQYF; DNA: TGTGCCAGCAGCCAGGATACAGGGTTCCGCGAGCAGTACTTC
V: TRBV5-1; J: TRBJ2-7; D: TRBD1; size: -; CDR3: CASSQGQGEQYF; DNA: TGCGCCAGCAGCCAGGGACAGGGCGAGCAGTACTTC
V: TRBV6-2/TRBV6-3; J: TRBJ2-2; D: TRBD2; size: -; CDR3: CASSHGRHTGELFF; DNA: TGTGCCAGCAGCCACGGGAGGCATACCGGGGAGCTGTTTTTT
V: TRBV11-2; J: TRBJ1-3; D: TRBD1; size: -; CDR3: CASSLIWTGGIGNTIYF; DNA: TGTGCCAGCAGCTTAATTTGGACAGGGGGCATTGGAAACACCATATATTTT
V: TRBV6-2/TRBV6-3; J: TRBJ2-2; D: TRBD2; size: -; CDR3: CASSYNGRETGELFF; DNA: TGTGCCAGCAGTTACAACGGGAGGGAAACCGGGGAGCTGTTTTTT
V: TRBV5-1; J: TRBJ2-5; D: TRBD1; size: -; CDR3: CASSLDSPGGETQYF; DNA: TGCGCCAGCAGCTTAGACTCCCCAGGGGGAGAGACCCAGTACTTC
V: TRBV27; J: TRBJ1-2; D: -; size: -; CDR3: CASSLSRGNYGYTF; DNA: TGTGCCAGCAGTTTATCCAGGGGTAACTATGGCTACACCTTC
V: TRBV5-1; J: TRBJ2-7; D: -; size: -; CDR3: CASSLETRSEQYF; DNA: TGCGCCAGCAGCTTGGAGACTAGATCCGAGCAGTACTTC
V: TRBV6-5; J: TRBJ1-6; D: -; size: once; CDR3: CASSPTGYNSPLHF; DNA: TGTGCCAGCAGTCCGACAGGTTATAATTCACCCCTCCACTTT
V: TRBV3-1/TRBV3-2; J: TRBJ2-1; D: -; size: -; CDR3: CASSHPGEQFF; DNA: TGTGCCAGCAGCCATCCAGGGGAGCAGTTCTTC
V: TRBV5-4; J: TRBJ2-2; D: -; size: once; CDR3: CASARPGGNTGELFF; DNA: TGTGCCAGCGCCCGCCCCGGCGGGAACACCGGGGAGCTGTTTTTT
V: TRBV3-1/TRBV3-2; J: TRBJ1-5; D: -; size: -; CDR3: CASSQGRGQPQHF; DNA: TGTGCCAGCAGCCAAGGTAGGGGTCAGCCCCAGCATTTT
V: TRBV10-3; J: TRBJ1-1; D: -; size: -; CDR3: CAISETPNTEAFF; DNA: TGTGCCATCAGTGAGACACCGAACACTGAAGCTTTCTTT
V: TRBV4-2; J: TRBJ2-6; D: TRBD1; size: few; CDR3: CASSGGQLSGANVLTF; DNA: TGTGCCAGCAGCGGGGGACAGCTCTCTGGGGCCAACGTCCTGACTTTC
V: TRBV5-1; J: TRBJ1-2; D: TRBD1; size: -; CDR3: CASSLGGQGKYGYTF; DNA: TGCGCCAGCAGCTTGGGGGGACAGGGAAAATATGGCTACACCTTC
V: TRBV6-5; J: TRBJ1-6; D: -; size: few; CDR3: CASSPQPNSPLHF; DNA: TGTGCCAGCAGTCCACAGCCTAATTCACCCCTCCACTTT